This T cell receptor (beta chain) is from a study of naive CD8 T cells in extremely preterm neonates. The study, taken as a whole, reports: Shared CDR3 nucleotide sequences: preterm roughly 2.6%, term 0.3% to 0.5%, children 0.025% to 0.035%, adults 0.0095% to 0.01%. Preterm neonate repertoires were significantly less rich by iChao1 than others.

Without labor or membrane rupture, elective cesareans at about 35-43 weeks supplied term cord blood. Pregnancies with fetal demise were excluded. The CDR3 is 18 residues long. The germline V gene has CDR1 SGHRS and CDR2 YFSETQ. Losses at the gene ends were 0 bases for V and 7 bases for J; bases not matched to a gene: 15. The protocol was immunoSEQ multiplex PCR, while the TCRdb copy is restricted to in-frame clones and leaves out a portion. Of 7,100 or so clones detected, 95% to 98% appear once; the ten largest clones hold around 0.36%. Remarks on this clone: Its cognate antigen is unknown.

This sequence joins TRBV5-1 and TRBJ2-1, with 8 bases matching TRBD1. The sample consisted of naive CD8+ T cells from cord blood. The origin of this receptor is a newborn in good health. The CDR3 region is CASSLAGVGTGSSNEQFF. For the CDR3, the DNA is TGCGCCAGCAGCTTGGCCGGGGTGGGGACAGGATCCTCTAATGAGCAGTTCTTC.